This T cell receptor beta chain was sequenced for a study of CD8 T cells in Susac syndrome. It was treatment-naive patients with stable or active relapsing-remitting disease who made up the multiple sclerosis controls. Negative isolation yielded the CD8+ and CD4+ T cells, while FACS enriched the TEMRA cells. When the RNA was reverse transcribed, random hexamers were used with an input of about 0.5 to 1 ug. Multiplex PCR with immunoSEQ amplified the TCR beta CDR3 across 54 Vbeta and 13 Jbeta. TCRdb re-called the immunoSEQ multiplex PCR reads with MiXCR, one entry per CDR3 protein. The sample contains about 120,000 distinct CDR3 sequences, approximately 94% of which appear only once. This CDR3 comprises 16 residues. Germline-derived CDR1 and CDR2 are MNHNS and SASEGT. With 6 bases removed from V and 1 base from J, the gap between germline ends came to 15 bases.

The sequencing sample was made of CD4+ T cells from PBMCs. The V and J genes are TRBV6-1 and TRBJ2-2; the D gene is possibly TRBD2 (6 bases). This TCR came from a human donor with multiple sclerosis. The CDR3 region has the DNA TGTGCCAGCAGGGCACTTGGGACTTTGAACACCGGGGAGCTGTTTTTT. This gives the protein CASRALGTLNTGELFF.